This TCR beta chain was obtained from a study of T cells after yellow fever vaccination. Study-level points and caveats: The CD4 compartment and the CD8 compartment contained a small share of clonotypes in common. On re-exposure, the response was weaker but peaked faster, at day 5 versus 15. Clones that expanded after primary vaccination mostly reappeared after the booster (roughly 96% CD4, approximately 85% CD8).

A 5'RACE template-switching step, the method used to make TCR cDNA, added a universal primer site and UMIs. TCRdb recomputed calls from the 5' RACE reads with MiXCR, one row per CDR3 protein. This table has 300,000 or so distinct CDR3 sequences, about 6.6% appearing once. This clonotype was observed a handful of times. Its antigen is undetermined. Losses at the gene ends were 5 bases for V and 5 bases for J; bases not matched to a gene: 12. Germline V CDR1 and CDR2: LGHNA, YSLEER. This CDR3 is 17 amino acids long. This chain links TRBV4-3 with TRBJ2-3, with TRBD2 identical over 11 bases. The receptor was derived from a man between 18 and 29 years old who received the YFV17D yellow fever vaccine. The sequenced sample was PBMCs, obtained approximately 40 days after the first yellow fever vaccination. The CDR3 nucleotides read TGCGCCAGCAGCACCCTAGCGGGGGGAGGAGGCAAAGATACGCAGTATTTT. Encoded protein: CASSTLAGGGGKDTQYF.